One sample yielded the 12 T cell receptor beta chains listed below, sequenced in a study of shared clonotypes between healthy human individuals. Assay: immunoSEQ multiplex PCR; the TCRdb copy retains only in-frame clones and omits some. The sample has a few million clones; roughly 95% are singletons. The sample comprised naive CD4+ T cells sorted from blood. The subset denotes: CD45RA+ positively selected. The source is a man aged 18 to 30 in good health.

This clone was detected a few times. The chain links TRBV19 to TRBJ2-7; 13 nucleotides agree with TRBD2. Germline V gene lookup returns CDR1 LNHDA and CDR2 SQIVND (reference sequence). The V segment lost 3 bases and the J segment 6 bases; nucleotides outside the gene matches: 2. The CDR3 consists of 14 residues. The CDR3 DNA follows: TGTGCCAGTAGTATGGGGACTAGCGGGGCCGAGCAGTACTTC. Translating it yields CASSMGTSGAEQYF.

The genes are TRBV18 and TRBJ1-5; 7 nucleotides align to TRBD1. J was trimmed by 4 bases and V by 5 bases; bases with no gene match: 8. Germline assignment: CDR1 KGHSH and CDR2 LQKENI. The CDR3 runs to 15 residues. The DNA for the CDR3 is TGTGCCAGCTCATTTCAGGGGGTATCAAATCAGCCCCAGCATTTT. Amino acids: CASSFQGVSNQPQHF.

The chain employs TRBV27 and TRBJ2-7; no firm D call. CDR3 length: 14 residues. The germline V gene has CDR1 MNHEY and CDR2 SMNVEV (reference sequence). V lost 9 bases and J 3 bases, leaving 18 bases between the germline ends. The CDR3 sequence: CASKPVRTDYEQYF. The CDR3 nucleotides read TGTGCCAGTAAACCGGTCAGAACAGACTACGAGCAGTACTTC.

Worth noting for this clone: This sample also contains other DNA sequences that code for the same CDR3. The chain uses TRBV9 and TRBJ2-3, with unresolved D. Trimming left V 2 bases short and J 3 bases short, with 7 bases between. This CDR3 is 13 amino acids long. CDR1 is SGDLS and CDR2 is YYNGEE in the germline V gene. CDR3 sequence: CASSVDLTDTQYF. The CDR3 DNA is TGTGCCAGCAGCGTTGACTTGACAGATACGCAGTATTTT.

The chain uses TRBV9 and TRBJ2-5; 7 nucleotides line up with TRBD1. Trimming cost V 4 bases and J 1 base; bases outside gene matches: 10. The CDR3 consists of 16 residues. Germline V gene sequence: CDR1 SGDLS, CDR2 YYNGEE. This CDR3 reads CASSFGSSGGQETQYF. CDR3 DNA: TGTGCCAGCAGCTTCGGCTCGTCAGGGGGCCAAGAGACCCAGTACTTC.

This clone appeared once. In the same sample, other DNA sequences code for this CDR3. The chain employs TRBV6-5 and TRBJ1-2; weak D call: TRBD1 (5 bases). V gave up 0 bases and J gave up 8 bases, with 7 bases separating them. This CDR3 spans 12 amino acids. Germline V CDR1 and CDR2: MNHEY, SVGAGI. The CDR3 region is CASSYSGGGYTF. The DNA for the CDR3 is TGTGCCAGCAGTTACTCCGGGGGAGGCTACACCTTC.

The rearrangement joins TRBV25-1 to TRBJ2-3; 10 bases are shared with TRBD1. CDR1 and CDR2 from the germline V gene are MGHDK and SYGVNS. This CDR3 spans 18 amino acids. V lost 1 base and J lost 4; bases outside the gene matches: 11. The CDR3 here is CASSEWPRQGAMSDTQYF. CDR3 coding DNA: TGTGCCAGCAGTGAATGGCCCCGACAGGGGGCTATGTCAGATACGCAGTATTTT.

This chain links TRBV2 with TRBJ2-5, with TRBD1 identical over 9 bases. Trimming cost V 5 bases and J 5 bases; bases outside gene matches: 6. The CDR3 is 14 amino acids. Germline V CDR1 and CDR2: SNHLY, FYNNEI. The DNA of the CDR3 is TGTGCCAGCAGTTGGGACAGGGCGGGGGAGACCCAGTACTTC. Translation gives CASSWDRAGETQYF.

In its sample, this clone was seen once. The genes are TRBV11-2 and TRBJ1-6; 9 nucleotides match TRBD1. The germline CDR1 and CDR2 sequences are SGHAT and FQNNGV. The CDR3 spans 15 residues. V lost 5 bases to trimming and J lost 9 bases; unmatched junction nucleotides: 8. The CDR3 bases are TGTGCCAGCAGCCCAGGACAGGGGCGTATTTCACCCCTCCACTTT. Its translation: CASSPGQGRISPLHF.

The rearrangement joins TRBV6-5 to TRBJ1-1, with TRBD1 as a possible D gene (5 bases). With 8 bases removed from V and 1 base from J, the gap between germline ends came to 14 bases. The CDR3 is made up of 14 amino acids. CDR1 and CDR2 from the germline V gene are MNHEY and SVGAGI. CDR3: CASSNWGSNTEAFF. The CDR3 DNA is TGTGCCAGCTCTAACTGGGGCTCGAACACTGAAGCTTTCTTT.

This chain uses TRBV29-1 with TRBJ1-4; D remains ambiguous. V dropped 4 bases and J dropped 5 bases, with 11 bases sitting between them. This CDR3 region has 13 residues. Germline CDR1 is SQVTM and CDR2 is ANQGSEA. The CDR3 nucleotides are TGCAGCGTTGCCCCTATGATGAATGAAAAACTGTTTTTT. Its protein is CSVAPMMNEKLFF.

The chain combines TRBV2 with TRBJ2-1, with unresolved D. The CDR3 has 14 residues. CDR1 SNHLY and CDR2 FYNNEI come from the germline V gene. The ends were cut back, 3 bases at V and 1 base at J, with 7 bases in the middle. CDR3 residues: CASSEKPSYNEQFF. The CDR3 nucleotides read TGTGCCAGCAGTGAGAAGCCATCCTACAATGAGCAGTTCTTC.